The T cell receptor (beta chain) described here comes from a study of T cells after yellow fever vaccination. General study results and limits: Among all clonotypes, a small share was observed in both CD4 and CD8 compartments. Most clones from primary vaccination resurfaced after the booster (96% CD4, 88% CD8).

A remark on this clonotype: Its target is not known.

The CDR3 has 16 amino acids. Germline lookup yields CDR1 SGHVS and CDR2 FNYEAQ. The V end lost 2 bases, the J end lost 4 bases, and 17 bases lay between the germline ends. The authors made TCR cDNA by 5'RACE template switching, adding a universal primer site and UMIs. Each CDR3 protein gets one entry after TCRdb re-called the 5' RACE reads with MiXCR. Found here are hundreds of thousands of distinct CDR3 sequences, roughly 12% of them singletons; the top ten hold around 15%. Sequenced here: PBMCs, sampled on the day of the yellow fever booster vaccination. This sequence was found in a man aged 25 to 40 who received the YFV17D yellow fever vaccine. This sequence joins TRBV7-6 and TRBJ1-2, with unresolved D. CDR3 loop: CASSLTSPVGRYGYTF. DNA of the CDR3: TGTGCCAGCAGCTTAACCTCACCGGTAGGCCGCTATGGCTACACCTTC.